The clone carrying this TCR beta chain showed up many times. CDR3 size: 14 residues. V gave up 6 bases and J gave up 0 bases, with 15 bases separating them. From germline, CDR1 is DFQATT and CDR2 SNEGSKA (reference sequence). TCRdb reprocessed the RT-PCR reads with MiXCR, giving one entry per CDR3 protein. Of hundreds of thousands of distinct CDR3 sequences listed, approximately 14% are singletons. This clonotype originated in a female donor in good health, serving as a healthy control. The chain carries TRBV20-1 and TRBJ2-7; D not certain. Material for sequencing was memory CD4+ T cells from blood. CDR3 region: CSAQSAAPSYEQYF. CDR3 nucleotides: TGCAGTGCCCAAAGCGCGGCCCCCTCCTACGAGCAGTACTTC.